This TCR beta chain was retrieved from a study of T cells after posttransplantation cyclophosphamide. Study-wide points: Later blood repertoires were often dominated by clones from the donor CD8+ memory compartment. TRB overlap between skin or GI tissue T cells and blood was limited.

Germline CDR1 reads MDHEN; CDR2 reads SYDVKM. The CDR3 contains 15 residues. The ends lost 5 bases at V and 7 bases at J; junction bases unmatched: 9. A marrow graft followed busulfan-fludarabine conditioning, with cyclophosphamide on days +3 and +4. A remark on this clone: Its antigen is not identified.

Clones were sequenced by immunoSEQ multiplex PCR, and TCRdb holds only the in-frame ones, with some missing. The sample includes 15,000 to 25,000 clones, around 90% seen only once; the top ten take about 6.7%. The chain has TRBV28 and TRBJ1-4; TRBD1 aligns across 8 bases. The source was PBMCs, collected after allogeneic stem cell transplant with posttransplant cyclophosphamide. The clonotype originates from a female patient between 40 and 50 years old who received an allogeneic stem cell transplant from a related donor, was CMV-positive, and had no GVHD. Some T cells here may be from the graft donor. CDR3 bases: TGTGCCAGCAGTCCACCGGACAGGGTAATTGAAAAACTGTTTTTT. It encodes CASSPPDRVIEKLFF.